This is a list of T cell receptor beta chains from one sample in a study of beta chain features in type 1 diabetes. Data came from immunoSEQ multiplex PCR; TCRdb stores just in-frame clones and leaves some out. Of 900,000 or so clones detected, under 20% appear once; the ten largest clones hold roughly 0.025%. Sequences were obtained from naive CD4+ T cells from blood. The source of these receptors is a woman aged 18-29 years in good health. Each CDR3 is given with its conserved first and last residue.

v_call	j_call	cdr3_aa
TRBV7-2	TRBJ2-5	CASSKEFQETQYF
TRBV20-1	TRBJ2-7	CSARQGLEQYF
TRBV7-2	TRBJ2-7	CASSLAGAWDEQYF
TRBV7-9	TRBJ1-3	CASSPNTVSGNTIYF
TRBV15	TRBJ1-5	CATSRDLSGIRGQPQHF
TRBV5-1	TRBJ2-7	CASSLGRPVSGQYF
TRBV27	TRBJ2-4	CASSTTISGAKNIQYF
TRBV7-2	TRBJ2-1	CASSLFGTGASEQFF
TRBV29-1	TRBJ1-1	CSVATGFSEAFF
TRBV28	TRBJ2-2	CASSFAGTGNTGELFF
TRBV28	TRBJ1-2	CASSFGAVNYGYTF
TRBV19	TRBJ2-7	CARLSGKPHIHYEQYF
TRBV7-9	TRBJ2-5	CASSFGAITETQYF
TRBV25-1	TRBJ1-4	CASSELQGPAEKLFF
TRBV5-1	TRBJ1-2	CASRPPGPKWGYTF
TRBV28	TRBJ2-5	CASSPPSGGETQYF
TRBV28	TRBJ2-1	CASSGGGSGRDEQFF
TRBV28	TRBJ2-7	CASSFSAYEQYF
TRBV7-9	TRBJ2-1	CASSLPSGMVHEQFF
TRBV6-5	TRBJ2-3	CASSISPGTDTQYF
TRBV4-3	TRBJ2-1	CASSHLGGGRNNEQFF
TRBV7-2	TRBJ2-2	CASSPTAGSGELFF
TRBV4-3	TRBJ1-2	CASSQDDRGGFGYTF
TRBV5-4	TRBJ1-2	CASSFMAGQALNYGYTF